This T cell receptor beta chain emerged from a study of Ad26.COV2.S vaccination and SARS-CoV-2 variants. Sequenced by immunoSEQ multiplex PCR; TCRdb stores in-frame clones only, minus some. The sample has 350,000 to 450,000 clones, roughly four fifths seen once. Per the germline V gene, CDR1 is SGHVS and CDR2 is FQNEAQ. The CDR3 spans 14 residues. V shed 1 base, J shed 4 bases, and the junction held 3 bases outside the gene matches. This sample's treatment: roughly 20 received Ad26.COV2.S at low or high dose, single or two shots; 5 received placebo; per-sample allocation not given. Day 63 after the first injection of vaccine or placebo was the sampling time.

Specimen: peripheral blood, collected in a trial of Ad26.COV2.S vaccine versus placebo. The clonotype comes from a person aged 18-65 years who received the Ad26.COV2.S COVID-19 vaccine or a placebo. This chain links TRBV7-8 with TRBJ2-7; 8 bases map to TRBD2. Here the CDR3 DNA reads TGTGCCAGCAGCTTAGTTTCTAGCGGGTACGAGCAGTACTTC. This translates into CASSLVSSGYEQYF.